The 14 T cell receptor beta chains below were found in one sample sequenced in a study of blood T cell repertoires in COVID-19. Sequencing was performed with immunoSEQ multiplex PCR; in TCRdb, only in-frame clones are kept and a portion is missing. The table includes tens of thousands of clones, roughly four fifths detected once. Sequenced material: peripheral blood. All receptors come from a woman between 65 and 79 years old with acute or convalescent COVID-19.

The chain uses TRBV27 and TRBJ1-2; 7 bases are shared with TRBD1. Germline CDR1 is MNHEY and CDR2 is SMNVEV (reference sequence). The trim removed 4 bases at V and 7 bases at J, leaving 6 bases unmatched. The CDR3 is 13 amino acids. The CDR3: CASSSRDSFGYTF. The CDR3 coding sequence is TGTGCCAGCAGTTCCCGGGACAGTTTTGGCTACACCTTC.

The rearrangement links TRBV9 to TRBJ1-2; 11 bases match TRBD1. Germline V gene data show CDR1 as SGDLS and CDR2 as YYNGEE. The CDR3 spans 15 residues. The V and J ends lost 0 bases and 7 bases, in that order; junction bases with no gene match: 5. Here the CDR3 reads CASSVGGQGVSGYTF. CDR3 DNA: TGTGCCAGCAGCGTAGGGGGACAGGGGGTTAGTGGCTACACCTTC.

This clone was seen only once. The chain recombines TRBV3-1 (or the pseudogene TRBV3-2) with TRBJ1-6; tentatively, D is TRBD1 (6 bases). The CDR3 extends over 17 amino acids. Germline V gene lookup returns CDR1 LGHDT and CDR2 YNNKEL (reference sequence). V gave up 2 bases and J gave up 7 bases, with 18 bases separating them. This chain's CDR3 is CASSQYPLGGGNSPLHF. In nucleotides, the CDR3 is TGTGCCAGCAGCCAATACCCGCTAGGGGGGGGGAATTCACCCCTCCACTTT.

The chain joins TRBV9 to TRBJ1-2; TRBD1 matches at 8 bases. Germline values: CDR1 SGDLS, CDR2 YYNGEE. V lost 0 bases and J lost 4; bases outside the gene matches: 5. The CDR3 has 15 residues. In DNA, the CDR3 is TGTGCCAGCAGCGTAGAACAGGGGGTTGTCTATGGCTACACCTTC. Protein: CASSVEQGVVYGYTF.

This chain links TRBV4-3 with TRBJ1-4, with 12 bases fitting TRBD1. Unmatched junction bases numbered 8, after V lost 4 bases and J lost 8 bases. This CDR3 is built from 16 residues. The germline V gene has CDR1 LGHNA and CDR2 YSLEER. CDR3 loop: CASSRGDRGLIEKLFF. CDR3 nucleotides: TGCGCCAGCAGCCGGGGGGACAGGGGGCTGATAGAAAAACTGTTTTTT.

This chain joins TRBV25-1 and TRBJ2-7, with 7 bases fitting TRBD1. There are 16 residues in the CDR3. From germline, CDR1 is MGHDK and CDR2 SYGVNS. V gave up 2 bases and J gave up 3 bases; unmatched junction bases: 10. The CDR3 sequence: CASSEPTGNGVYEQYF. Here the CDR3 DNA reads TGTGCCAGCAGTGAACCGACAGGGAACGGGGTCTACGAGCAGTACTTC.

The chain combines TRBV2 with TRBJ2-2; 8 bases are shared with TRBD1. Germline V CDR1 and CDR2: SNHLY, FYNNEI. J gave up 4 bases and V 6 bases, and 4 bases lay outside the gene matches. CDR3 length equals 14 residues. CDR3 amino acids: CASRGQVGTGELFF. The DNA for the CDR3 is TGTGCCAGCAGGGGACAGGTTGGCACCGGGGAGCTGTTTTTT. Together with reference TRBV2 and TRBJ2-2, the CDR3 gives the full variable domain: EPEVTQTPSHQVTQMGQEVILRCVPISNHLYFYWYRQILGQKVEFLVSFYNNEISEKSEIFDDQFSVERPDGSNFTLKIRSTKLEDSAMYFCASRGQVGTGELFFGEGSRLTVL.

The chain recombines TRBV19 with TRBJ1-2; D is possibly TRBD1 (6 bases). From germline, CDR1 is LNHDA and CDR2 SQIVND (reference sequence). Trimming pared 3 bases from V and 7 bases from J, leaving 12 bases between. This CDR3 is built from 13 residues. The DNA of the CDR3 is TGTGCCAGTAGTATTGGGACAACCGGTGGCTACACCTTC. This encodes CASSIGTTGGYTF.

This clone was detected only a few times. For the CDR3, the DNA is TGTGCCAGCAGCCTTACTAGTAGTCCAGGGACTACCTATAATTCACCCCTCCACTTT. This translates into CASSLTSSPGTTYNSPLHF. The rearrangement joins TRBV7-2 to TRBJ1-6, with D perhaps matching TRBD1 (5 bases). V dropped 5 bases and J dropped 2 bases, with 22 bases sitting between them. CDR1 and CDR2 (germline): SGHTA, FQGNSA. CDR3 length: 19 amino acids.

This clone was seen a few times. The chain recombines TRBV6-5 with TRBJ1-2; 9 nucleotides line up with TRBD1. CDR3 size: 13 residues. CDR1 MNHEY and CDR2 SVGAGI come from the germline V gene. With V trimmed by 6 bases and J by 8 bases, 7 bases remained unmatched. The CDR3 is CASSPQGAKGYTF. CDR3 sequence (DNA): TGTGCCAGCAGCCCACAGGGGGCGAAGGGCTACACCTTC.

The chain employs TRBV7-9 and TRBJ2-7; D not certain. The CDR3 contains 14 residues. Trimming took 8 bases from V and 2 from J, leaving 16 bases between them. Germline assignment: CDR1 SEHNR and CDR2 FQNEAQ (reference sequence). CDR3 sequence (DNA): TGTGCCAGCGCAGTGAGAGAGGCCCCCTACGAGCAGTACTTC. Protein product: CASAVREAPYEQYF. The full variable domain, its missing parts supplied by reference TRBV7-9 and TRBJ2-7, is DTGVSQNPRHKITKRGQNVTFRCDPISEHNRLYWYRQTLGQGPEFLTYFQNEAQLEKSRLLSDRFSAERPKGSFSTLEIQRTEQGDSAMYLCASAVREAPYEQYFGPGTRLTVT.

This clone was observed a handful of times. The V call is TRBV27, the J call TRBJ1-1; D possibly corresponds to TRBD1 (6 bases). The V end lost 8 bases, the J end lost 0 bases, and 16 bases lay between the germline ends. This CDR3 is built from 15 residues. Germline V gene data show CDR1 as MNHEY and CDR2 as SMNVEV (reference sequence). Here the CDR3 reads CASRSTQGLNTEAFF. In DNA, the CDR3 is TGTGCCAGCCGCTCGACTCAGGGGTTGAACACTGAAGCTTTCTTT.

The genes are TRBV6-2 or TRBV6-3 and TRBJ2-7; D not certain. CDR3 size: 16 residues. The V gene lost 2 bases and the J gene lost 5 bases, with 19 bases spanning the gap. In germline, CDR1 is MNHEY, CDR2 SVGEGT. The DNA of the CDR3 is TGTGCCAGCAGTTACGGCGACCTAGTGGATTTCGACGAGCAGTACTTC. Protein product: CASSYGDLVDFDEQYF.

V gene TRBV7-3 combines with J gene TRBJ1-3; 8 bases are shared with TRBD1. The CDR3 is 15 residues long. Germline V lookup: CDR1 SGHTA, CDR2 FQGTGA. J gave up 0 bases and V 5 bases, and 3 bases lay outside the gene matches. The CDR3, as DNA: TGTGCCAGCAGCCCAGGGACAGGCTCTGGAAACACCATATATTTT. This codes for CASSPGTGSGNTIYF.